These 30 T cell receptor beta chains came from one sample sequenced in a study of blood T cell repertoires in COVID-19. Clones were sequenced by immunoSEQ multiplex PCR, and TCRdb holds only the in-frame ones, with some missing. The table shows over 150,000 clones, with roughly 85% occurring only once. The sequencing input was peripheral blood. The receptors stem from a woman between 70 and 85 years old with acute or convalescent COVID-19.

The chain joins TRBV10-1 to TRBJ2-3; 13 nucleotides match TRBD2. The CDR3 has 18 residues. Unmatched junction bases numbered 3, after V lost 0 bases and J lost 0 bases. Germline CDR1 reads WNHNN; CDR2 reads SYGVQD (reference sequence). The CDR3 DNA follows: TGCGCCAGCAGTGAGTCGGGACTAGCGGGAAGGAGCACAGATACGCAGTATTTT. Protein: CASSESGLAGRSTDTQYF.

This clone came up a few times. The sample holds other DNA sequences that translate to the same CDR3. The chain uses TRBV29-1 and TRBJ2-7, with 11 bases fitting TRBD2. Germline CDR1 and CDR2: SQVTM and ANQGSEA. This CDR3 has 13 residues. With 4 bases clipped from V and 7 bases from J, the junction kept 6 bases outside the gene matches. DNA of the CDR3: TGCAGCGTTGGGACTAGCGGGTCCCTGGAGCAGTACTTC. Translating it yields CSVGTSGSLEQYF.

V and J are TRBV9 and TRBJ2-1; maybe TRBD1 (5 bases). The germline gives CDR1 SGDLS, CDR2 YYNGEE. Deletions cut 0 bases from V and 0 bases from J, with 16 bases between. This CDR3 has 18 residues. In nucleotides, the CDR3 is TGTGCCAGCAGCGTAGCTTTCCTAGACGACAGCTCCTACAATGAGCAGTTCTTC. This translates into CASSVAFLDDSSYNEQFF.

The CDR3 loop reads CASSFSGSGETQYF. CDR3 sequence (DNA): TGTGCCAGCAGCTTTAGCGGGAGTGGGGAGACCCAGTACTTC. V gene TRBV7-9 combines with J gene TRBJ2-5; 9 bases line up with TRBD2. From germline, CDR1 is SEHNR and CDR2 FQNEAQ (reference sequence). Germline trimming cut 3 bases from V and 5 bases from J; bases unmatched to any gene: 4. This CDR3 comprises 14 residues.

CDR3 in DNA: TGTGCCAGCAGAACAGGGGTGGCAAACACCATATATTTT. Amino acids: CASRTGVANTIYF. The V gene is TRBV6-5, the J gene TRBJ1-3; TRBD1 agrees at 7 bases. J lost 6 bases, V lost 6 bases, and 5 bases had no gene match. The CDR3 runs to 13 residues. Per the germline V gene, CDR1 is MNHEY and CDR2 is SVGAGI.

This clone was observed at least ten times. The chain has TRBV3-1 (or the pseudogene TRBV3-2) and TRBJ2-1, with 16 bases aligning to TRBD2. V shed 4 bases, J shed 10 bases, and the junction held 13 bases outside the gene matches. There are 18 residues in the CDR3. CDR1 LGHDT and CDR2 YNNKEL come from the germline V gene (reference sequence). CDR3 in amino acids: CASSRRSSGLAGGWEQFF. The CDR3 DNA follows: TGTGCCAGCAGCCGCCGGTCGTCGGGACTAGCGGGAGGGTGGGAGCAGTTCTTC.

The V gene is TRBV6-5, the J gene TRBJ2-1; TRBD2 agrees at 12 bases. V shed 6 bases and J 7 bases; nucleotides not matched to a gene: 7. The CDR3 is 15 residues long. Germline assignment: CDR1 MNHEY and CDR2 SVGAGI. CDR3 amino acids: CASRLAGGPGNEQFF. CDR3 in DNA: TGTGCCAGCAGGCTAGCGGGAGGGCCGGGGAATGAGCAGTTCTTC.

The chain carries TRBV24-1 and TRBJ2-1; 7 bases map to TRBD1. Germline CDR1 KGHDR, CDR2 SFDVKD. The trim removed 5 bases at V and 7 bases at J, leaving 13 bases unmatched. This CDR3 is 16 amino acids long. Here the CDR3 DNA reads TGTGCCACCAGTGCCACAGGGGCAGGAAAGAAGAATGAGCAGTTCTTC. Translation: CATSATGAGKKNEQFF.

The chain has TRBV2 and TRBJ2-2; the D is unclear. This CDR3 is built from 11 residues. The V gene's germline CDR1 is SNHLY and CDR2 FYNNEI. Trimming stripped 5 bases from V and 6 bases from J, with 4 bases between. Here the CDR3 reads CASSYAGELFF. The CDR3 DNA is TGTGCCAGCAGTTATGCCGGGGAGCTGTTTTTT.

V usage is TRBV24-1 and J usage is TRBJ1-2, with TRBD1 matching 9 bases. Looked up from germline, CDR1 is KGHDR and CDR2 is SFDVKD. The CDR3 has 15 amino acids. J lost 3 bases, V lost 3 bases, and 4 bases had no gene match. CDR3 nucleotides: TGTGCCACCAGTGATCCCGGGACAGGGTACTATGGCTACACCTTC. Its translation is CATSDPGTGYYGYTF.

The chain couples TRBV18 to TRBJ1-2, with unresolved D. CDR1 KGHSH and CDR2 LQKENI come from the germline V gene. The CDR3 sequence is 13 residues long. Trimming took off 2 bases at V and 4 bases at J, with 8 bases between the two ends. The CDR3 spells CASSPGESYGYTF. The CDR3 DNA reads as TGTGCCAGCTCACCAGGGGAGTCCTATGGCTACACCTTC.

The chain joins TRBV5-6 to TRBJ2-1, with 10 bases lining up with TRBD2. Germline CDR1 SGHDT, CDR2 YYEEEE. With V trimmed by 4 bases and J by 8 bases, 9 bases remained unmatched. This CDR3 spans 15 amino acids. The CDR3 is CASSPGLAIGDEQFF. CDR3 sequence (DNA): TGTGCCAGCAGCCCGGGACTAGCGATCGGGGATGAGCAGTTCTTC.

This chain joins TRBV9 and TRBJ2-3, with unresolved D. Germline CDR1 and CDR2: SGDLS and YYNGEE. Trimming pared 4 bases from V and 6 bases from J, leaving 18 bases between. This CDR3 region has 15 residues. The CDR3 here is CASSLNTLGTDTQYF. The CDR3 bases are TGTGCCAGCAGCTTAAACACGCTAGGAACCGATACGCAGTATTTT.

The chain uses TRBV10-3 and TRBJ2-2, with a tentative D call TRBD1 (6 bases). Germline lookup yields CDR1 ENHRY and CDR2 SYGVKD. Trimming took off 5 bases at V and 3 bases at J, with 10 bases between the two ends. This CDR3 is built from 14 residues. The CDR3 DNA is TGTGCCATCAGTTCGGACAGACACACCGGGGAGCTGTTTTTT. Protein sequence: CAISSDRHTGELFF.

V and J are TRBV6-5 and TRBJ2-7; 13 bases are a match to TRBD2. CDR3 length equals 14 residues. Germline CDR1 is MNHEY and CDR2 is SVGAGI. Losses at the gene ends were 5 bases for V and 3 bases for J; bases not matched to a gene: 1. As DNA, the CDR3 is TGTGCCAGCAGTAGACTAGCGGGAGGCTACGAGCAGTACTTC. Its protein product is CASSRLAGGYEQYF.

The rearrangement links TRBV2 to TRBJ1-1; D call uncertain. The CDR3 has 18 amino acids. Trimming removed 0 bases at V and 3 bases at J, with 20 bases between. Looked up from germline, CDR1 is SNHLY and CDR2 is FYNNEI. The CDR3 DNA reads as TGTGCCAGCAGTGAAGCGCTTCTTTTCAGTCGACTGGACACTGAAGCTTTCTTT. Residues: CASSEALLFSRLDTEAFF.

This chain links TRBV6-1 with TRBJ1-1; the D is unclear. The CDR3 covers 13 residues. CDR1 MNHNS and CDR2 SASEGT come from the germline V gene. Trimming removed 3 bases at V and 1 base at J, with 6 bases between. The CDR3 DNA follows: TGTGCCAGCAGTGAGCTAAGGAACACTGAAGCTTTCTTT. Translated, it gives CASSELRNTEAFF.

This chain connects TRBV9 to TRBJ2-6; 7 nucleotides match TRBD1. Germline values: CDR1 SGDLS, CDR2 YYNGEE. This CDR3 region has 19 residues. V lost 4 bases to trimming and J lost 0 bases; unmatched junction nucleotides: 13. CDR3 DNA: TGTGCCAGCAGCCCGCAGACAGGGACCTTCCACTCTGGGGCCAACGTCCTGACTTTC. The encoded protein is CASSPQTGTFHSGANVLTF.

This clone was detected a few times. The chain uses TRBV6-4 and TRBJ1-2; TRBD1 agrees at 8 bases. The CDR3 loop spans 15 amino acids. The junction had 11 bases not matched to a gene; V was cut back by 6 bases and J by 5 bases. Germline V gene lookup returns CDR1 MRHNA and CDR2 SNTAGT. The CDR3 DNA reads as TGTGCCAGCAGAAGGGACAGGAGTGGCAATTATGGCTACACCTTC. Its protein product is CASRRDRSGNYGYTF.

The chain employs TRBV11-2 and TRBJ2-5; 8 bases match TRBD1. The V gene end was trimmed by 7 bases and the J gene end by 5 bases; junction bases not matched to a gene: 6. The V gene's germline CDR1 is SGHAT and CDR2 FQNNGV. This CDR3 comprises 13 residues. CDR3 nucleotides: TGTGCCAGCACCCAGGGGGCCAGGGAGACCCAGTACTTC. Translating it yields CASTQGARETQYF.

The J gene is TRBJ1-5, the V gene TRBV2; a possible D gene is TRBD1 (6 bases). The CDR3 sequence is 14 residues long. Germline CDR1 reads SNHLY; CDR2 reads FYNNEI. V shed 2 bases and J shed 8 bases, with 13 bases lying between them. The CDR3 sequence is CASSEQGSREPQHF. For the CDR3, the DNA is TGTGCCAGCAGTGAACAGGGGAGCCGAGAGCCCCAGCATTTT.

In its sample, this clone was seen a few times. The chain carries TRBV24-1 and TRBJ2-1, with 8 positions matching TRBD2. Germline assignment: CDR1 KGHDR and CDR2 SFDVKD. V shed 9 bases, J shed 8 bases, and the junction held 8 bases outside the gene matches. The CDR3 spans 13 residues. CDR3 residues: CATGREVIDEQFF. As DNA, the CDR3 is TGTGCCACCGGGCGGGAGGTTATAGATGAGCAGTTCTTC.

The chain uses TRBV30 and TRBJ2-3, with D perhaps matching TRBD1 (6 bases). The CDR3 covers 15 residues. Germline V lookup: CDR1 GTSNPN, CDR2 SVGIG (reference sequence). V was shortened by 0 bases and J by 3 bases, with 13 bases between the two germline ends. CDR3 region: CAWSVRSGTTDTQYF. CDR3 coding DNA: TGTGCCTGGAGTGTGCGGTCAGGGACAACAGATACGCAGTATTTT.

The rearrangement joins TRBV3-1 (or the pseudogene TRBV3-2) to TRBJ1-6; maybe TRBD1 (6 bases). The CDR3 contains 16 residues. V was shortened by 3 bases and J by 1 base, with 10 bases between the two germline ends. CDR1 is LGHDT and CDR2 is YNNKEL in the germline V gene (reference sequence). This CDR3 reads CASSHPQGSYNSPLHF. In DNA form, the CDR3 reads TGTGCCAGCAGCCACCCACAGGGTTCCTATAATTCACCCCTCCACTTT.

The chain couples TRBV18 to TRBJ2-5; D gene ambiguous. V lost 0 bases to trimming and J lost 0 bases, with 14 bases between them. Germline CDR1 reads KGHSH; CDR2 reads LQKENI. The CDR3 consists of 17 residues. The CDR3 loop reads CASSPPWSSEDQETQYF. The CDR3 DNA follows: TGTGCCAGCTCACCACCGTGGAGCTCCGAGGACCAAGAGACCCAGTACTTC.

The CDR3 nucleotides read TGCAGCGTGGCCAACACAGATACGCAGTATTTT. Translating it yields CSVANTDTQYF. The chain combines TRBV29-1 with TRBJ2-3; D is uncertain. CDR3 length: 11 residues. Trimming took 6 bases from V and 2 from J, leaving 6 bases between them. CDR1 and CDR2 (germline): SQVTM, ANQGSEA.

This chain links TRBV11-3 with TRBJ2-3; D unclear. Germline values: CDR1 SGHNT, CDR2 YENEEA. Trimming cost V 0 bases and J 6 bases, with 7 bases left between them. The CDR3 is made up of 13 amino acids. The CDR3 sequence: CASSLDSRDTQYF. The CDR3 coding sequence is TGTGCCAGCAGCTTAGATTCGAGGGATACGCAGTATTTT.

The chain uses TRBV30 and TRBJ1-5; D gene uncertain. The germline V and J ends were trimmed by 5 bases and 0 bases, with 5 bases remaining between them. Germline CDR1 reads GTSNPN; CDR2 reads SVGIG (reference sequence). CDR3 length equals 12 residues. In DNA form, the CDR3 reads TGTGCCTGGGAGGGTAGCAATCAGCCCCAGCATTTT. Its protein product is CAWEGSNQPQHF.

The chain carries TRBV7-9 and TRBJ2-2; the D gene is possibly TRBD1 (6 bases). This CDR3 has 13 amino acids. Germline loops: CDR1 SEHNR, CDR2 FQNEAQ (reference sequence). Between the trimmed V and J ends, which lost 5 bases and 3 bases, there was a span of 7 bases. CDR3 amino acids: CASSQGYTGELFF. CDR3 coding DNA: TGTGCCAGCAGCCAGGGGTACACCGGGGAGCTGTTTTTT.

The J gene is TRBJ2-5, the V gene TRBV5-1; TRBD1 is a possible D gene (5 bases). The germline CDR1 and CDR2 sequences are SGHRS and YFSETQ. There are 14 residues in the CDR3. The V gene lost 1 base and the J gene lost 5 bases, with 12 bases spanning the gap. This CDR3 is CASSLLGVAETQYF. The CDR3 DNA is TGCGCCAGCAGCTTGTTAGGGGTTGCGGAGACCCAGTACTTC. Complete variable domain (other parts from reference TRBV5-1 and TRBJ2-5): KAGVTQTPRYLIKTRGQQVTLSCSPISGHRSVSWYQQTPGQGLQFLFEYFSETQRNKGNFPGRFSGRQFSNSRSEMNVSTLELGDSALYLCASSLLGVAETQYFGPGTRLLVL.